The rows below give T cell receptor beta chains drawn from one sample of a study of cytomegalovirus exposure and HLA in healthy donors. Assay: immunoSEQ multiplex PCR; the TCRdb copy retains only in-frame clones and omits some. Among 200,000 to 250,000 clones listed, just over 75% were seen once. The specimen was PBMCs. The receptor set was obtained from a woman aged 60-75 years in good health and CMV-seropositive. Both conserved end residues are part of each CDR3. Fields, in order: D gene, clone size, J gene, V gene, CDR3 DNA, CDR3 protein. The D gene is left open where the match is weak. A row's size may be missing; if present it is once, few, many or a size class.

- | - | TRBJ2-1 | TRBV6-1 | TGTGCCAGCAGTTCAAGACACCTATCCTACAATGAGCAGTTCTTC | CASSSRHLSYNEQFF
- | - | TRBJ1-1 | TRBV2 | TGTGCCAGCAGTGATCGGGGTTCTGAAGCTTTCTTT | CASSDRGSEAFF
- | - | TRBJ1-2 | TRBV6-5 | TGTGCCAGCAGTCACCGGTCGAATGGGGGCTTCGGCTACACCTTC | CASSHRSNGGFGYTF
- | few | TRBJ1-2 | TRBV5-4 | TGTGCCAGCAGCTTTGACAGCTATGGCTACACCTTC | CASSFDSYGYTF
- | - | TRBJ1-1 | TRBV5-4 | TGTGCCAGCAGCCAAGCAACGACTTCTGGGGGGGAAGCTTTCTTT | CASSQATTSGGEAFF
- | - | TRBJ2-1 | TRBV5-1 | TGCGCCAGCAGCCCTATCCCGACCGGGACTTTGACTAATGAGCAGTTCTTC | CASSPIPTGTLTNEQFF
- | once | TRBJ1-4 | TRBV28 | TGTGCCAGCAAGCGGGGGATGACTAATGAAAAACTGTTTTTT | CASKRGMTNEKLFF
TRBD1 | - | TRBJ1-1 | TRBV19 | TGTGCCTCCCTATCAGGGGGCGACGGGAACACTGAAGCTTTCTTT | CASLSGGDGNTEAFF
TRBD1 | - | TRBJ1-5 | TRBV7-2 | TGTGCCAGCAGCCCAGACAGGGCGGGTCAGCCCCAGCATTTT | CASSPDRAGQPQHF
- | - | TRBJ1-2 | TRBV7-8 | TGTGCCAGCAGCTTAATAGGCAGGGATAATGGCTACACCTTC | CASSLIGRDNGYTF
- | once | TRBJ2-2 | TRBV4-2 | TGTGCCAGCAGCCAAGATTTCCCCTCTTTCGGGGAGCTGTTTTTT | CASSQDFPSFGELFF
TRBD2 | few | TRBJ2-1 | TRBV4-2 | TGTGCCAGCAGCCAAGCCTCCGGGACTAGCTTCGCTGAGCAGTTCTTC | CASSQASGTSFAEQFF
- | few | TRBJ2-1 | TRBV5-4 | TGTGCCAGCAGCTCTACTCGCTCACCGGGTGAGCAGTTCTTC | CASSSTRSPGEQFF
TRBD1 | - | TRBJ1-6 | TRBV4-3 | TGCGCCAGCAGCCCTCAGGGGGCGCATAATTCACCCCTCCACTTT | CASSPQGAHNSPLHF
- | few | TRBJ2-2 | TRBV5-1 | TGCGCCAGCAGCCCGACAGGGAACACCGGGGAGCTGTTTTTT | CASSPTGNTGELFF
- | - | TRBJ2-5 | TRBV7-3 | TGTGCCAGCAGCTTTTGGGGTGGGGGCCGGGGTGAGACCCAGTACTTC | CASSFWGGGRGETQYF
TRBD1 | - | TRBJ1-5 | TRBV4-2 | TGTGCCAGCAGCCAAGATGCACAGGGGAACCAGCCCCAGCATTTT | CASSQDAQGNQPQHF
- | - | TRBJ1-5 | TRBV2 | TGTGCCAGCAGTGAACAGGGACTGGCTATTAGTCAGCCCCAGCATTTT | CASSEQGLAISQPQHF
- | - | TRBJ1-2 | TRBV28 | TGTGCCAGCAGTTTACCCCGGCGACAGCTCTATGGCTACACCTTC | CASSLPRRQLYGYTF
TRBD2 | - | TRBJ2-1 | TRBV4-1 | TGCGCCAGCAGCCAACGGGCTAGCGGGGGGAGCTCCTACAATGAGCAGTTCTTC | CASSQRASGGSSYNEQFF
TRBD1 | - | TRBJ1-2 | TRBV2 | TGTGCCAGCAGCTCCGACAGGGGTGACAACTATGGCTACACCTTC | CASSSDRGDNYGYTF
TRBD1 | - | TRBJ1-4 | TRBV28 | TGTGCCAGCGTCACAGGGGCGGCTAATGAAAAACTGTTTTTT | CASVTGAANEKLFF
- | - | TRBJ1-2 | TRBV19 | TGTGCCAGTAGTATGCAGGGAAGATCTGGCTACACCTTC | CASSMQGRSGYTF
- | few | TRBJ1-1 | TRBV5-1 | TGCGCCAGCAGCTTGGATGGGGCCGGAAACACTGAAGCTTTCTTT | CASSLDGAGNTEAFF
TRBD1 | - | TRBJ2-2 | TRBV5-1 | TGCGCCAGCACCCACTGGGGGCAGGGGGCCGGCGGGGAGCTGTTTTTT | CASTHWGQGAGGELFF
- | - | TRBJ2-1 | TRBV9 | TGTGCCAGCAGCGATAGATCACCAAGCTCCTACAATGAGCAGTTCTTC | CASSDRSPSSYNEQFF
TRBD1 | - | TRBJ2-5 | TRBV29-1 | TGCAGCGTCAGGACAGGGGAAGAGACCCAGTACTTC | CSVRTGEETQYF
- | - | TRBJ2-7 | TRBV4-1 | TGCGCCAGCAGCCAAGGGACAGTACCGGCCTACGAGCAGTACTTC | CASSQGTVPAYEQYF
- | - | TRBJ1-1 | TRBV28 | TGTGCCAGCAGTTTAGTGGGACCAAACCCGGGGGGCACTGAAGCTTTCTTT | CASSLVGPNPGGTEAFF
- | - | TRBJ2-1 | TRBV20-1 | TGCAGTGCCATCCGGGGGAATGAGCAGTTCTTC | CSAIRGNEQFF
- | - | TRBJ2-1 | TRBV29-1 | TGCAGCGTTTCGCCCGGACAGCCCCCCTCCTACAATGAGCAGTTCTTC | CSVSPGQPPSYNEQFF
TRBD1 | - | TRBJ1-2 | TRBV2 | TGTGCCAGCAGTGGGACAGGGACGCCTTATGGCTACACCTTC | CASSGTGTPYGYTF
TRBD2 | few | TRBJ2-1 | TRBV4-2 | TGTGCCAGCAGCCGGCAAACTAGCGGGGGTTACAATGAGCAGTTCTTC | CASSRQTSGGYNEQFF
- | - | TRBJ1-2 | TRBV7-6 | TGTGCCAGCAGCTCCGGGGGGGCTCGTGGGGACTACACCTTC | CASSSGGARGDYTF
- | - | TRBJ1-6 | TRBV7-3 | TGTGCCAGCAGCTCCCATCTTGGGGAGGATTCACCCCTCCACTTT | CASSSHLGEDSPLHF
TRBD1 | - | TRBJ1-1 | TRBV30 | TGTGCCTGGAGGCGACAGGGGCGGAACACTGAAGCTTTCTTT | CAWRRQGRNTEAFF
- | - | TRBJ2-1 | TRBV6-1 | TGTGCCACTGACCCAGGGCACTCCTACAATGAGCAGTTCTTC | CATDPGHSYNEQFF
- | - | TRBJ2-7 | TRBV18 | TGTGCCAGCTCACCACGGGAGTCCTACGAGCAGTACTTC | CASSPRESYEQYF
- | - | TRBJ2-7 | TRBV11-3 | TGTGCCAGCAGCCTTACGGGTATAAACGAGCAGTACTTC | CASSLTGINEQYF
- | - | TRBJ1-5 | TRBV6-5 | TGTGCCAGCAGGTGGACAGCCGGGGACAATCAGCCCCAGCATTTT | CASRWTAGDNQPQHF
TRBD2 | - | TRBJ2-3 | TRBV6-5 | TGTGCCAGCAAAATAGCGGGGCGCACAGATACGCAGTATTTT | CASKIAGRTDTQYF
TRBD1 | - | TRBJ1-1 | TRBV5-4 | TGTGCCAGCAGCTTAACAGGGGTTGACACTGAAGCTTTCTTT | CASSLTGVDTEAFF
- | - | TRBJ2-7 | TRBV29-1 | TGCAGCGTTGAGGTGACTCGATGGGAGCAGTACTTC | CSVEVTRWEQYF
TRBD1 | - | TRBJ1-5 | TRBV6-5 | TGTGCCAGCAGTACGACAGGGAATCAGCCCCAGCATTTT | CASSTTGNQPQHF
- | few | TRBJ2-7 | TRBV5-1 | TGCGCCAGCAGCTTTTCTCTACAGGACGATTACGAGCAGTACTTC | CASSFSLQDDYEQYF
- | few | TRBJ2-5 | TRBV5-6 | TGTGCCAGCAGCTGGAGGGCGAGGGCCCAAGAGACCCAGTACTTC | CASSWRARAQETQYF
TRBD1 | - | TRBJ1-5 | TRBV30 | TGTGCCTGGACCCACAGGGGGCCGATCAATCAGCCCCAGCATTTT | CAWTHRGPINQPQHF